The clone carrying this TCR beta chain was recorded many times. CDR1 is SGHAT, CDR2 FQNNGV, per germline. This CDR3 spans 12 amino acids. The trim removed 0 bases at V and 10 bases at J, leaving 1 base unmatched. The entry originates in a study of T cells in Graves' hyperthyroidism and ophthalmopathy. RNA transcripts were the template for amplifying TCR beta CDR3 regions. Carried out on the TCR CDR3, a first-round RT-PCR used the HTBI primer set. TCRdb ran MiXCR on the multiplex PCR reads and lists one entry per CDR3 protein. The sample lists over 500,000 distinct CDR3 sequences, 15% to 20% seen once, with 17% in the top ten.

This TCR was recovered from a woman younger than 35 with Graves' ophthalmopathy. The J gene is TRBJ1-1, the V gene TRBV11-2; 8 bases align to TRBD1. The specimen sequenced was blood. In nucleotides, the CDR3 is TGTGCCAGCAGCTTAGAAGGGACAGGAGCTTTCTTT. Protein: CASSLEGTGAFF.